This T cell receptor beta chain was profiled in a study of T cell clones after liver transplantation (dated by TCRdb to between 2019 and 2020). Regarding the complete study: The samples were obtained from ITN030ST, a randomized trial that attempted immunosuppression withdrawal within 2 years after liver transplantation. Donor-reactive T cell clones were identified by TCRbeta sequencing after a pre-transplant mixed lymphocyte reaction and then tracked in post-transplant blood. Third party-reactive TCRbeta sequences from pre-transplant MLRs were also identified as an antigen-independent comparator for donor-reactive sequences. Three of the eight recipients were HCV-positive; the others were transplanted for non-autoimmune, non-viral indications. No induction therapy was given to the subjects, and standard immunosuppression was administered until randomization at 12-24 months post-transplant. Tolerance was defined as complete withdrawal of immunosuppression for at least one year without a rise in liver enzymes beyond twice the upper limit of normal. Blood samples were collected pre-transplant, pre-randomization before withdrawal, and post-randomization after either complete withdrawal or failed withdrawal. A cohort of 8 liver transplant recipients was studied, of whom 3 were classified as tolerant and 5 as non-tolerant.

Comment on this clone: What this receptor recognizes is not known. No base quality values were provided; no much bigger clone lies one nucleotide off.

Thawed unstimulated PBMCs were stained for CD3, CD4 and CD8 and FACS-sorted into CD3+CD4+ and CD3+CD8+ populations. All 8 studied subjects were randomized to immunosuppression withdrawal. The Qiagen DNeasy Blood and Tissue Kit was used for isolation of genomic DNA. What the authors observed across the whole study: Because no allograft tissue specimens were available, donor-reactive T cells may have migrated into the graft instead of being deleted. Conclusions were preliminary, limited by small, heterogeneous patient numbers and non-standardized post-transplant time points. A greater decline was seen for donor-reactive sequences than for third party-reactive sequences, suggesting partial antigen-specific deletion unrelated to withdrawal success. In two subjects, low numbers of available donor cells limited the measurable donor-reactive repertoire. In 5 of 8 subjects, circulating donor-reactive CD4 TCRbeta sequences decreased significantly after transplant, regardless of tolerance or HCV status. When repertoire turnover was accounted for, significantly reduced detection of donor-reactive sequences was found in 7 of 8 subjects for CD4 and in 8 of 8 subjects for CD8.

CDR1 and CDR2 were assigned from the germline V gene (reference sequence) as SGHNT and YYREEE. Its CDR3 holds 14 amino acids, cysteine through phenylalanine. The kept DNA is CDR3 alone, 42 bases in frame from the first base. Deletion took 5 bases off V and 4 bases off J, with a span of 14 bases between the germline ends. High-throughput TCRbeta CDR3 sequencing of frozen genomic DNA was performed by immunoSEQ, with PCR amplification, mapping, bias correction and internal controls included. In the authors' own workflow: Productive rearrangements were kept, and unique TCRbeta sequences were defined by CDR3 nucleotide sequence plus V and J gene. Donor-reactive sequences required at least 5-fold expansion in CFSE-low cells versus unstimulated pre-transplant cells and at least 0.01% frequency. Minimum frequency thresholds were set for each subject based on the unstimulated sample with the lowest template count, ensuring at least 90% detection power. Jensen-Shannon divergence between the top 1000 TCRbeta sequences post- versus pre-transplant served as the measure of repertoire turnover. Changes in detection of donor-reactive sequences were tested with two-sided Fisher's exact tests. Here the immuneACCESS table is served through TCRdb, limited to in-frame sequences with V and J called. Missing clones are a known gap in these copies; in checked studies unresolved V genes cover under half, and the rest lacks a known reason. That table furnishes V, J and clone size, whereas the DNA furnished D and trimming. The sample includes tens of thousands of clones, with less than 85% observed a single time. About 2.6% of the sample comes from the top ten.

Specimen: CD4+ T cells from blood, collected at the approximately 16-month timepoint. The chain was built from TRBV5-4 and TRBJ2-3; the D element could tentatively be TRBD1 or TRBD2, as 5 bases agree for each. This TCR derives from a human patient who received a liver transplant. Following a transplant, a fraction of the T cells may be traceable to the graft donor. The CDR3 loop reads CASRMDGTADTQYF. The nucleotide sequence reads TGTGCCAGCAGGATGGACGGGACCGCAGATACGCAGTATTTT.